The 3 T cell receptor beta chains below were found in one sample sequenced in a study of T cell changes during pregnancy in multiple sclerosis. The repertoire was sequenced with immunoSEQ multiplex PCR; TCRdb's copy has only in-frame clones and lacks some. Of about 31,000 clones listed, around 91% are singletons. The sequencing used CD8+ T cells from peripheral blood mononuclear cells, collected in the second trimester of pregnancy. The receptors here all came from a female donor with multiple sclerosis, enrolled in a pregnancy study.

This clone was seen only once. The chain couples TRBV4-1 to TRBJ2-5; D is unclear. Germline loops: CDR1 MGHRA, CDR2 YSYEKL. The CDR3 extends over 15 amino acids. V gave up 1 base and J gave up 1 base, with 10 bases separating them. The CDR3 coding sequence is TGCGCCAGCAGCCAAGTCGCGCCCGTCCAAGAGACCCAGTACTTC. Translation: CASSQVAPVQETQYF.

This rearrangement joins TRBV28 to TRBJ2-1, with 8 bases matching TRBD1. The germline gives CDR1 MDHEN, CDR2 SYDVKM. V dropped 6 bases and J dropped 6; count of bases not matched to a gene: 7. The CDR3 is made up of 14 amino acids. The CDR3 reads CASRPDRGGNEQFF. DNA for the CDR3: TGTGCCAGCAGACCCGACAGGGGAGGCAATGAGCAGTTCTTC.

The chain combines TRBV2 with TRBJ2-1, with D possibly matching TRBD1 (6 bases). Germline V lookup: CDR1 SNHLY, CDR2 FYNNEI. V was clipped by 4 bases and J by 8 bases, with 12 bases between them. This CDR3 is 13 amino acids long. CDR3 protein: CASSGTGYDEQFF. The CDR3 bases are TGTGCCAGCAGTGGAACAGGGTACGATGAGCAGTTCTTC.